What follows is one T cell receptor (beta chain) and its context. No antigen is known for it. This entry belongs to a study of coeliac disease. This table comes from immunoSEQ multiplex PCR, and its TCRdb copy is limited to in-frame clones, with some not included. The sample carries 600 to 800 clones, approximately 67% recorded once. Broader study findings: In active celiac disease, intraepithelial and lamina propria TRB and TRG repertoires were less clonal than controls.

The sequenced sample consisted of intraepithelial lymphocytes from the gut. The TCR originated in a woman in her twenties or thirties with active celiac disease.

The CDR3 region is CARGGQGGGPLHF. DNA for the CDR3: TGTGCGAGGGGGGGACAGGGAGGGGGCCCCCTCCACTTT. The V gene is TRBV6-1, the J gene TRBJ1-6, with 9 positions matching TRBD1. CDR1 MNHNS and CDR2 SASEGT come from the germline V gene. CDR3 length: 13 residues.